The following is a T cell receptor beta chain sequence with its context. In the source study's methods: Cell counts per sample came from amplifying reference gene primers. Profiled with immunoSEQ multiplex PCR; TCRdb holds only in-frame clones, not every one. The V and J calls and clone size come from that table; D and trimming were worked out from the DNA. The sample lists under 300,000 clones; roughly 79% were seen once. This sample was included in a study of blood T cell repertoires in COVID-19. Overall study context: Material from acute and convalescent COVID-19 was sourced from the United States, Italy and Spain. From T cells, B-cell-depleted T cells, or PBMCs came the material, which was cDNA or gDNA.

This CDR3 comprises 16 residues. With V trimmed by 4 bases and J by 7 bases, 15 bases remained unmatched. Germline-derived CDR1 and CDR2 are SNHLY and FYNNEI. The receptor's source is a woman in her fifties or sixties with active or convalescent COVID-19. Sequenced input: peripheral blood. The chain recombines TRBV2 with TRBJ2-5; 7 nucleotides line up with TRBD1. The CDR3 region has the DNA TGTGCCAGCAGTGTTAGGGACAGCCCTTCGGATGGGACCCAGTACTTC. As protein: CASSVRDSPSDGTQYF.